Below, 6 T cell receptor beta chains from the same sample are listed, as sequenced in a study of shared clonotypes between healthy human individuals. Sequencing was performed with immunoSEQ multiplex PCR; in TCRdb, only in-frame clones are kept and a portion is missing. The sample shows fewer than 650,000 clones, roughly four fifths of them seen only once. Sequencing used PBMCs. These receptor sequences come from a woman in her 40s in good health. Some clones in this sample may be carry-over from other donors' samples.

The chain links TRBV4-3 to TRBJ2-3; TRBD2 aligns across 8 bases. Trimming took 4 bases from V and 9 from J; bases not matched to a gene: 3. CDR1 is LGHNA and CDR2 is YSLEER in the germline V gene. This CDR3 region has 12 residues. This chain's CDR3 is CASSLSGGTQYF. CDR3 sequence (DNA): TGCGCCAGCAGCCTCAGCGGGGGAACGCAGTATTTT.

This clone was recorded once. A far larger clone lies a single base away; this is likely a read error. This chain uses TRBV7-3 with TRBJ1-1; D call uncertain. Germline CDR1 reads SGHTA; CDR2 reads FQGTGA. The CDR3 totals 13 residues. As DNA, the CDR3 is TGTGCCAGCAGCTTACTGGTAAACCGGGAAGCTTTATTT. Its protein is CASSLLVNREALF.

This chain joins TRBV7-3 and TRBJ2-2, with 9 bases identical to TRBD1. The CDR3 length is 14 residues. The germline gives CDR1 SGHTA, CDR2 FQGTGA. Trimming at V came to 4 bases and at J to 6 bases, leaving 3 bases not matched to a gene. DNA for the CDR3: TGTGCCAGCAGCTCAGGACAGGGGCCCGGGGAGCTGTTTTTT. It codes for CASSSGQGPGELFF.

The chain carries TRBV6-1 and TRBJ2-5, with D possibly matching TRBD1 (6 bases). V was trimmed by 5 bases and J by 4 bases, leaving 14 bases between them. The length of the CDR3 is 14 residues. CDR1 MNHNS and CDR2 SASEGT come from the germline V gene. The CDR3 bases are TGTGCCAGCAGTCCTAACAGGGCCCCAGAGACCCAGTACTTC. This sequence encodes CASSPNRAPETQYF.

The gene calls are TRBV5-1 and TRBJ2-1; tentatively, D is TRBD2 (6 bases). The CDR3 contains 15 residues. Germline-derived CDR1 and CDR2 are SGHRS and YFSETQ. The ends were cut back, 4 bases at V and 4 bases at J, with 15 bases in the middle. CDR3: CASSPSGSGYNEQFF. Here the CDR3 DNA reads TGCGCCAGCAGCCCGAGCGGTAGCGGATACAATGAGCAGTTCTTC. Full variable domain (remainder filled in from reference TRBV5-1 and TRBJ2-1): KAGVTQTPRYLIKTRGQQVTLSCSPISGHRSVSWYQQTPGQGLQFLFEYFSETQRNKGNFPGRFSGRQFSNSRSEMNVSTLELGDSALYLCASSPSGSGYNEQFFGPGTRLTVL.

The rearrangement joins TRBV28 to TRBJ1-4; the D gene is possibly TRBD1 (5 bases). There are 15 residues in the CDR3. V lost 4 bases and J 8 bases, leaving 17 bases between the germline ends. Germline CDR1 is MDHEN and CDR2 is SYDVKM. CDR3 coding DNA: TGTGCCAGCAGTTCTCACGGGACCGAAGGCGAAAAACTGTTTTTT. Translated, it gives CASSSHGTEGEKLFF.